Listed here is a single T cell receptor (beta chain). These data originate in a study of T-cell reconstitution after alpha-beta-depleted transplantation in children. The CDR3 is 17 amino acids. Trimming took 2 bases from V and 5 from J, leaving 19 bases between them. The TCRbeta library was prepared with unique molecular identifiers. One entry per CDR3 protein, called by TCRdb with MiXCR from the PCR reads. The sample shows some 600,000 distinct CDR3 sequences, 10% to 15% of them seen only once. The receptor was derived from a male patient between 5 and 17 years old who had a stem cell transplant for acute myeloid leukemia, so the T cells may come from the graft donor. The sample here was PBMCs, mostly from graft donor cells, taken 360 days after TCRalphabeta/CD19-depleted stem cell transplant. The genes are TRBV12-3 or TRBV12-4 and TRBJ2-1; D unclear. The CDR3 bases are TGTGCCAGCAGTTTATCCGTCGGTACAGACCTGAACAATGAGCAGTTCTTC. Translated, it gives CASSLSVGTDLNNEQFF.